The 10 T cell receptor beta chains reported below all come from one sample, sequenced in a study of blood T cells in healthy people across ages. A sample-barcoded 5' primer and a J-beta primer mix were used in a second PCR of roughly 7 to 12 cycles. One entry per CDR3 protein results from TCRdb running MiXCR on the 5' RACE reads. The table includes roughly 1.5 million distinct CDR3 sequences, roughly 43% detected once. Input material: blood. These receptors originate from a woman between 18 and 30 years old in good health.

V and J are TRBV5-1 and TRBJ1-1; tentatively, D is TRBD1 (6 bases). The V and J ends lost 3 bases and 0 bases respectively, with 9 bases between them. The CDR3 covers 14 residues. The germline CDR1 and CDR2 sequences are SGHRS and YFSETQ. The CDR3 DNA follows: TGCGCCAGCAGCTGGACAGACATGAACACTGAAGCTTTCTTT. It translates to CASSWTDMNTEAFF.

The table lists this clonotype with a count of one. The rearrangement links TRBV27 to TRBJ1-1; D call uncertain. The V gene's germline CDR1 is MNHEY and CDR2 SMNVEV (reference sequence). The CDR3 contains 16 residues. The V gene lost 4 bases and the J gene lost 1 base, with 16 bases spanning the gap. The CDR3 sequence is CASSSYLDNSNTEAFF. DNA of the CDR3: TGTGCCAGCAGTTCCTATTTAGACAACTCGAACACTGAAGCTTTCTTT.

The rearrangement joins TRBV11-2 to TRBJ2-3, with unresolved D. V was pared by 1 base and J by 8 bases, with 13 bases between. Germline values: CDR1 SGHAT, CDR2 FQNNGV. This CDR3 is 14 amino acids long. The CDR3 loop is CASSLVDVPATQYF. The CDR3 nucleotides are TGTGCCAGCAGCTTAGTGGACGTCCCAGCTACGCAGTATTTT.

The chain couples TRBV10-3 to TRBJ2-1, with 13 nucleotides matching TRBD2. The germline gives CDR1 ENHRY, CDR2 SYGVKD. The length of the CDR3 is 17 residues. The V gene end was trimmed by 6 bases and the J gene end by 8 bases; junction bases not matched to a gene: 13. The CDR3 nucleotides read TGTGCCATCAGGACCGGACTAGCGGGGGAGATGGTGGATGAGCAGTTCTTC. It translates to CAIRTGLAGEMVDEQFF.

J is TRBJ1-1 and V is TRBV20-1; D is ambiguous. The length of the CDR3 is 13 residues. CDR1 is DFQATT and CDR2 is SNEGSKA in the germline V gene (reference sequence). V was clipped by 2 bases and J by 1 base, with 8 bases between them. CDR3 protein: CSARIPENTEAFF. The CDR3 bases are TGCAGTGCTAGAATTCCGGAGAACACTGAAGCTTTCTTT.

There are a few counts of this clonotype. This chain joins TRBV29-1 and TRBJ2-1, with D possibly being TRBD2 (6 bases). V lost 7 bases, J lost 0 bases, and 22 bases lay in between. Germline assignment: CDR1 SQVTM and CDR2 ANQGSEA. The CDR3 length is 17 residues. CDR3 sequence: CSGSRTKPPSSYNEQFF. The CDR3 DNA sequence: TGCAGCGGGTCCCGGACTAAACCCCCGAGCTCCTACAATGAGCAGTTCTTC.

The chain uses TRBV6-2 or TRBV6-3 and TRBJ1-5, with 8 positions matching TRBD1. V shed 9 bases and J 6 bases; nucleotides not matched to a gene: 7. Germline V CDR1 and CDR2: MNHEY, SVGEGT. The CDR3 extends over 13 amino acids. CDR3: CASADRVRQPQHF. CDR3 DNA: TGTGCCAGTGCGGACAGGGTGCGTCAGCCCCAGCATTTT.

Turning to this clonotype: This may stem from a read error, because a much larger clone lies one nucleotide away. This chain connects TRBV7-2 to TRBJ2-7; D gene uncertain. Germline loops: CDR1 SGHTA, CDR2 FQGNSA. The CDR3 totals 14 residues. Trimming removed 5 bases at V and 1 base at J, with 12 bases between. CDR3 nucleotide sequence: TGTGCCAGCAGCGTGAGTAGCATGTCCTACGAGCAGTACTTC. It is translated as CASSVSSMSYEQYF.

The chain carries TRBV4-1 and TRBJ2-1; 7 bases agree with TRBD1. V trimming: 1 base; J trimming: 8 bases; junction bases outside the gene matches: 11. Germline CDR1 reads MGHRA; CDR2 reads YSYEKL. CDR3 size: 16 residues. The CDR3 region is CASSQVGRGYYDEQFF. In nucleotides, the CDR3 is TGCGCCAGCAGCCAAGTTGGCAGGGGGTATTATGATGAGCAGTTCTTC.

V is TRBV20-1 and J is TRBJ2-1; D unresolved. There are 15 residues in the CDR3. CDR1 is DFQATT and CDR2 is SNEGSKA in the germline V gene (reference sequence). Trimming shortened V by 1 base and J by 1 base, and 11 bases separated the two germline ends. CDR3 sequence (DNA): TGCAGTGCTAGAGCCGCCCACATTTCCTACAATGAGCAGTTCTTC. It encodes CSARAAHISYNEQFF.